This T cell receptor (beta chain) originates from a study of blood T cells in healthy people across ages. Broader study findings: Among long-lived donors, naive CD4+ cells were more numerous and diversity higher than in aged donors.

A remark on this clonotype: Its antigen remains unknown.

Through a sample-barcoded 5' primer and a J-beta primer mix, a second PCR was run for 7 to 11 cycles. TCRdb reprocessed the 5' RACE reads with MiXCR, giving one entry per CDR3 protein. Among over 1,500,000 distinct CDR3 sequences, approximately 40% were seen once, and the ten largest hold approximately 22%. The clonotype comes from a human donor in good health. Input material: blood.

CDR3 in amino acids: CSAKDGYTF. The CDR3 DNA sequence: TGCAGTGCTAAAGATGGCTACACCTTC. The rearrangement links TRBV20-1 to TRBJ1-2; no firm D call. Germline CDR1 reads DFQATT; CDR2 reads SNEGSKA (reference sequence). Trimming removed 4 bases at V and 6 bases at J, with 3 bases between. This CDR3 contains 9 residues.